The rows below give T cell receptor beta chains drawn from one sample of a study of memory CD4+ T cells and cytomegalovirus serostatus. Here immunoSEQ multiplex PCR was the method, and the copy in TCRdb shows in-frame clones only, minus some. Of roughly 45,000 clones listed, around 80% are singletons. The specimen sequenced was memory CD4+ T cells from blood. These receptor sequences come from an adult in good health and CMV-seronegative. CDR3s include the opening cysteine and the closing phenylalanine or tryptophan. D genes are given only for firm matches. Rows may omit the clone size; those that give it use once, few, many or a size class.

D gene	V gene	J gene	clone size	CDR3 DNA	CDR3 protein
NA	TRBV10-2	TRBJ2-7	few	TGCGCCAGCAGTGAGTATAGTGGGTCCTACGAGCAGTACTTC	CASSEYSGSYEQYF
NA	TRBV28	TRBJ1-3	NA	TGTGCCAGCAGACCCCCGAGCTCTGGAAACACCATATATTTT	CASRPPSSGNTIYF
NA	TRBV20-1	TRBJ2-5	few	TGCAGTGCGTTTCCCAAGGAGACCCAGTACTTC	CSAFPKETQYF
TRBD2	TRBV29-1	TRBJ2-1	NA	TGCAGCGTTCGACGCGGGACTAGCGATTACAATGAGCAGTTCTTC	CSVRRGTSDYNEQFF
TRBD2	TRBV5-1	TRBJ2-5	NA	TGCGCCAGCAGCATGGGGGCTAGCGGGAGCCAAGAGACCCAGTACTTC	CASSMGASGSQETQYF
TRBD2	TRBV9	TRBJ2-3	NA	TGTGCCAGCAGCCCCGGACTAGCGGGGGGGGACACAGATACGCAGTATTTT	CASSPGLAGGDTDTQYF
NA	TRBV4-2	TRBJ1-4	NA	TGTGCCAGCAGCCAGATTCGGTCCGCGAGTAATGAAAAACTGTTTTTT	CASSQIRSASNEKLFF
TRBD1	TRBV25-1	TRBJ2-5	NA	TGTGCCAGCACCCAACAGGGGGATCAAGAGACCCAGTACTTC	CASTQQGDQETQYF
TRBD1	TRBV11-2	TRBJ1-2	NA	TGTGCCAGCAGCTTAGATGGGACAGGTATTTCGGGCTACACCTTC	CASSLDGTGISGYTF
NA	TRBV28	TRBJ1-3	NA	TGTGCCAGCAGTTTTCAGAAGGGCTTCTCTGGAAACACCATATATTTT	CASSFQKGFSGNTIYF
TRBD2	TRBV2	TRBJ2-4	NA	TGTGCCAGCAGTGTTGAGGGCCCGACCTCGGGGGGGGTAGCCAAAAACATTCAGTACTTC	CASSVEGPTSGGVAKNIQYF
NA	TRBV20-1	TRBJ1-2	NA	TGCAGTGCCTACGATGCCTATGGCTACACCTTC	CSAYDAYGYTF
NA	TRBV9	TRBJ2-5	NA	TGTGCCAGCAGCGTCAGCCCAGGGACGGAGGAGACCCAGTACTTC	CASSVSPGTEETQYF
NA	TRBV6-5	TRBJ1-5	NA	TGTGCCAGCAGTTACTCTTTCGGATATCAGCCCCAGCATTTT	CASSYSFGYQPQHF
TRBD2	TRBV11-2	TRBJ2-7	few	TGTGCCAGCAGCAAACTGCGGGGGAGGACTACTAGGGAGCAGTACTTC	CASSKLRGRTTREQYF
NA	TRBV2	TRBJ2-7	NA	TGTGCCAGCAGGTCTCTTAAAGGACCGGGTCCGTACGAGCAGTACTTC	CASRSLKGPGPYEQYF
TRBD1	TRBV11-2	TRBJ1-2	NA	TGTGCCAGCAGCTTAGATCGGGTAAAACGGACAGGGAATGGCTACACCTTC	CASSLDRVKRTGNGYTF
NA	TRBV7-8	TRBJ2-3	few	TGTGCCAGCAGCTTAGCGTGGGCTCTTTCCACAGATACGCAGTATTTT	CASSLAWALSTDTQYF
TRBD1	TRBV5-1	TRBJ1-2	NA	TGCGCCAGCAGCTTGTTCGGACAGGGGAACTATGGCTACACCTTC	CASSLFGQGNYGYTF
NA	TRBV29-1	TRBJ2-7	NA	TGCAGCGTTGGAGACAGATACGAGCAGTACTTC	CSVGDRYEQYF
TRBD1	TRBV30	TRBJ1-5	NA	TGTGCCTGGAGTGCCCAAACAGGGGTTCAGCCCCAGCATTTT	CAWSAQTGVQPQHF
TRBD1	TRBV5-5	TRBJ1-2	NA	TGTGCCAGCAGCTCAGGGGGGGTAGCTAACTATGGCTACACCTTC	CASSSGGVANYGYTF
TRBD1	TRBV14	TRBJ1-2	NA	TGTGCCAGCAGCCAAGAATGGGGGACAGGGGAGAGCGGCTACACCTTC	CASSQEWGTGESGYTF
TRBD2	TRBV5-1	TRBJ2-3	NA	TGCGCCAGCAGCTTAGGGACTAGTTTGGCAGATACGCAGTATTTT	CASSLGTSLADTQYF
TRBD1	TRBV7-6	TRBJ2-5	NA	TGTGCCAGCAGCTTAGGACAGGGACAAGAGACCCAGTACTTC	CASSLGQGQETQYF
TRBD2	TRBV10-2	TRBJ2-2	NA	TGCGCCAGCAGTTGGAGTAGCGGGCAGCTGAACACCGGGGAGCTGTTTTTT	CASSWSSGQLNTGELFF